These 18 T cell receptor beta chains were all obtained from the same sample, sequenced in a study of low-dose radiotherapy and immunotherapy resistance in tumors (dated by TCRdb to between 2020 and 2023). Superscript III and a set of TRAV- and TRBV-specific primers were used to synthesize first-strand cDNA, so that both TCRalpha and TCRbeta chains were covered. TCRs were amplified with Phusion for around 18 PCR cycles using a constant-region primer together with the adapter attached to the V primers. The public reads were reanalyzed by TCRdb: fastp trimming at Q25, MiXCR alignment, in-frame beta chains only. When rows share a CDR3 protein, they turn into one entry using the most common DNA and genes. The sample contains thousands of distinct CDR3 sequences, about 50% of them found a single time. The leading ten clones occupy roughly an eighth of the sample. The receptors originated from a human donor with advanced metastatic prostate, ovarian, gallbladder or colorectal cancer (not recorded which). This table probably holds off-target reads from a library built for another chain.

The chain uses TRBV4-1 and TRBJ1-3; D unresolved. Germline V CDR1 and CDR2: MGHRA, YSYEKL. This CDR3 has 13 residues. The V gene lost 4 bases and the J gene lost 8 bases, with 12 bases spanning the gap. The DNA for the CDR3 is TGCGCCAGCAGCCCACCCCGGGGAGACACCATATATTTT. Translating gives CASSPPRGDTIYF.

The genes are TRBV5-1 and TRBJ1-1; D is ambiguous. This CDR3 comprises 15 residues. The V gene lost 0 bases and the J gene lost 1 base, with 10 bases spanning the gap. Germline V gives CDR1 SGHRS, CDR2 YFSETQ. CDR3 sequence (DNA): TGCGCCAGCAGCTTGGTTGCCAGGTCGAACACTGAAGCTTTCTTT. Its protein is CASSLVARSNTEAFF. The variable domain in full, with the rest retrieved from reference TRBV5-1 and TRBJ1-1, is KAGVTQTPRYLIKTRGQQVTLSCSPISGHRSVSWYQQTPGQGLQFLFEYFSETQRNKGNFPGRFSGRQFSNSRSEMNVSTLELGDSALYLCASSLVARSNTEAFFGQGTRLTVV.

This clonotype appeared a few times. This chain uses TRBV28 with TRBJ2-3, with 10 nucleotides matching TRBD1. The V and J ends lost 5 bases and 1 base, in that order; junction bases with no gene match: 3. The CDR3 has 15 amino acids. CDR1 is MDHEN and CDR2 is SYDVKM in the germline V gene. This CDR3 is CASSEGTGGTDTQYF. The CDR3 DNA reads as TGTGCCAGCAGTGAAGGGACAGGGGGCACAGATACGCAGTATTTT.

The chain is built from TRBV29-1 and TRBJ2-3, with D unclear. Germline CDR1 and CDR2: SQVTM and ANQGSEA. There are 11 residues in the CDR3. V was shortened by 6 bases and J by 0 bases, with 4 bases between the two germline ends. The CDR3 loop reads CSVSSTDTQYF. The DNA of the CDR3 is TGCAGCGTAAGCAGCACAGATACGCAGTATTTT.

The V gene is TRBV29-1, the J gene TRBJ2-7, with TRBD1 matching 10 bases. Germline lookup yields CDR1 SQVTM and CDR2 ANQGSEA. This CDR3 spans 15 amino acids. V was clipped by 1 base and J by 3 bases; unmatched bases: 6. The CDR3 coding sequence is TGCAGCGTTGAAGTAGAGGACAGGGGGAGCTACGAGCAGTACTTC. This sequence encodes CSVEVEDRGSYEQYF.

This chain connects TRBV2 to TRBJ2-7; D possibly matches TRBD1 or TRBD2 (5 bases each). CDR1 SNHLY and CDR2 FYNNEI come from the germline V gene. The V end was cut by 11 bases, the J end by 2 bases, with 16 bases between. The CDR3 sequence is 13 residues long. This CDR3 reads CAGGEGSTYEQYF. CDR3 sequence (DNA): TGTGCCGGGGGAGAGGGATCTACCTACGAGCAGTACTTC.

The gene calls are TRBV5-1 and TRBJ2-7; D is possibly TRBD1 (6 bases). The germline V gene encodes CDR1 SGHRS and CDR2 YFSETQ. The CDR3 is 13 amino acids. Trimming stripped 4 bases from V and 7 bases from J, with 15 bases between. The CDR3 nucleotides read TGCGCCAGCAGCCCTGACAGGTCAGGTGAGCAGTACTTC. Translated, it gives CASSPDRSGEQYF.

The V and J genes are TRBV29-1 and TRBJ2-4, with a weak D call TRBD2 (6 bases). CDR1 and CDR2 from the germline V gene are SQVTM and ANQGSEA. Trimming shortened V by 1 base and J by 3 bases, and 19 bases separated the two germline ends. This CDR3 is 17 amino acids long. CDR3 DNA sequence: TGCAGCGTTGAAGCTAGGGAGGAGTCCGGGATCAAAAACATTCAGTACTTC. As protein: CSVEAREESGIKNIQYF. Full variable domain (outside the CDR3, taken from reference TRBV29-1 and TRBJ2-4): SAVISQKPSRDICQRGTSLTIQCQVDSQVTMMFWYRQQPGQSLTLIATANQGSEATYESGFVIDKFPISRPNLTFSTLTVSNMSPEDSSIYLCSVEAREESGIKNIQYFGAGTRLSVL.

This clonotype was detected a few times. The genes are TRBV5-4 and TRBJ2-7; 8 bases fit TRBD2. Per germline, CDR1 SGHNT and CDR2 YYREEE (reference sequence). Trimming cost V 4 bases and J 6 bases; bases outside gene matches: 6. This CDR3 comprises 13 residues. CDR3 loop: CASSPRGEGEQYF. Written as DNA, the CDR3 is TGTGCCAGCAGCCCGCGGGGGGAGGGCGAGCAGTACTTC.

This clonotype showed up just a few times. V gene TRBV29-1 combines with J gene TRBJ1-2; possible D gene TRBD1, 6 bases. Trimming took off 7 bases at V and 3 bases at J, with 12 bases between the two ends. This CDR3 spans 12 amino acids. Germline values: CDR1 SQVTM, CDR2 ANQGSEA. The CDR3 sequence: CSGGQGHYGYTF. The CDR3 DNA follows: TGCAGCGGGGGGCAGGGGCACTATGGCTACACCTTC.

This clonotype was detected a few times. This chain connects TRBV9 to TRBJ2-1; 12 bases are shared with TRBD2. This CDR3 spans 16 amino acids. V was clipped by 4 bases and J by 3 bases; unmatched bases: 5. The V gene's germline CDR1 is SGDLS and CDR2 YYNGEE. CDR3 in amino acids: CASSPELAGGYNEQFF. The CDR3 bases are TGTGCCAGCAGCCCCGAACTAGCGGGAGGCTACAATGAGCAGTTCTTC.

The V and J genes are TRBV5-1 and TRBJ2-1; TRBD1 agrees at 7 bases. V shed 3 bases and J 9 bases; nucleotides not matched to a gene: 9. CDR3 size: 14 residues. Germline loops: CDR1 SGHRS, CDR2 YFSETQ. Written as DNA, the CDR3 is TGCGCCAGCAGCTCAGGACAGGAAAGGGGTGAGCAGTTCTTC. It is translated as CASSSGQERGEQFF.

The V call is TRBV4-3, the J call TRBJ1-5; tentative D call: TRBD1 (5 bases). CDR1 is LGHNA, CDR2 YSLEER, per germline. CDR3 size: 16 residues. Between the trimmed V and J ends, which lost 4 bases and 4 bases, there was a span of 17 bases. The CDR3 protein is CASSLEILQVNQPQHF. The CDR3 nucleotides read TGCGCCAGCAGCCTTGAAATACTACAGGTAAATCAGCCCCAGCATTTT.

The CDR3 DNA is TGTGCCAGCTCACCACCGACAGGCGATAATGAAAAACTGTTTTTT. It yields the protein CASSPPTGDNEKLFF. The J gene is TRBJ1-4, the V gene TRBV18; weak D call: TRBD1 (6 bases). This CDR3 spans 15 amino acids. Germline V gene lookup returns CDR1 KGHSH and CDR2 LQKENI. The V end lost 0 bases, the J end lost 4 bases, and 9 bases lay between the germline ends.

This sequence joins TRBV12-3 or TRBV12-4 and TRBJ2-3, with 9 bases lining up with TRBD1. The trim removed 5 bases at V and 5 bases at J, leaving 8 bases unmatched. CDR3 length: 15 residues. The CDR3 nucleotides are TGTGCCAGCAGTCTGCCGGGACAGGGACAAGATACGCAGTATTTT. It encodes CASSLPGQGQDTQYF.

A few counts support this clonotype. The chain links TRBV12-3 or TRBV12-4 to TRBJ2-3; 7 bases map to TRBD2. Trimming cost V 3 bases and J 5 bases; bases outside gene matches: 5. The length of the CDR3 is 14 residues. The CDR3 region has the DNA TGTGCCAGCAGTTTCGCGGGGGAGGGAGATACGCAGTATTTT. Protein: CASSFAGEGDTQYF.

V is TRBV11-1 and J is TRBJ1-1; D unresolved. Trimming pared 1 base from V and 1 base from J, leaving 4 bases between. The CDR3 sequence is 13 residues long. Germline V gene lookup returns CDR1 SGHAT and CDR2 FQDESV (reference sequence). The CDR3 loop reads CASSLGRNTEAFF. As DNA, the CDR3 is TGTGCCAGCAGCTTAGGCAGGAACACTGAAGCTTTCTTT.

CDR3 loop: CASSTSTDTQYF. The CDR3 DNA follows: TGTGCCAGCAGCACAAGCACAGATACGCAGTATTTT. The chain recombines TRBV13 with TRBJ2-3; D not resolved. The CDR3 extends over 12 amino acids. Germline V gives CDR1 PRHDT, CDR2 FYEKMQ (reference sequence). The V end lost 5 bases, the J end lost 0 bases, and 3 bases lay between the germline ends. The full variable domain, with the rest looked up from reference TRBV13 and TRBJ2-3, is AAGVIQSPRHLIKEKRETATLKCYPIPRHDTVYWYQQGPGQDPQFLISFYEKMQSDKGSIPDRFSAQQFSDYHSELNMSSLELGDSALYFCASSTSTDTQYFGPGTRLTVL.